This TCR beta chain was identified during a study of T cell responses to AZD1222 COVID-19 vaccine. CDR1 and CDR2 from the germline V gene are SGHNT and YENEEA. V was shortened by 2 bases and J by 2 bases, with 6 bases between the two germline ends. The CDR3 has 14 residues. The repertoire was sequenced with immunoSEQ multiplex PCR; TCRdb's copy has only in-frame clones and lacks some. The table shows approximately 150,000 clones, with roughly 88% occurring only once. The sequences come from peripheral blood, collected on day 0 of MenACWY control vaccination. The chain links TRBV11-3 to TRBJ2-2; D not certain. This sequence was found in an adult in good health. This CDR3 reads CASSLWGNTGELFF. CDR3 nucleotide sequence: TGTGCCAGCAGCTTATGGGGAAACACCGGGGAGCTGTTTTTT.